Shown below are 23 T cell receptor beta chains from a single sample sequenced in a study of graft-versus-host responses after intestinal transplantation. No antigen is known for these receptors. The protocol was immunoSEQ multiplex PCR, while the TCRdb copy is restricted to in-frame clones and leaves out a portion. Among over 85,000 clones listed, about 93% were seen once. The sequencing here drew on unstimulated CD8+ T cells sorted from spleen or lymph node cells, taken before intestinal transplant. These receptors were taken from a human donor who received an intestinal transplant.

The rearrangement uses TRBV19 and TRBJ2-1; D gene ambiguous. The CDR3 loop spans 12 amino acids. V was cut by 8 bases and J by 0 bases, with 5 bases left in between. Germline V lookup: CDR1 LNHDA, CDR2 SQIVND (reference sequence). In nucleotides, the CDR3 is TGTGCCAGTTTTAGCTCCTACAATGAGCAGTTCTTC. Protein product: CASFSSYNEQFF.

The chain recombines TRBV2 with TRBJ1-2, with D hard to call. The CDR3 is 15 residues long. The germline gives CDR1 SNHLY, CDR2 FYNNEI. The V end lost 3 bases, the J end lost 0 bases, and 11 bases lay between the germline ends. This chain's CDR3 is CASSEWRPPNYGYTF. CDR3 sequence (DNA): TGTGCCAGCAGTGAGTGGAGGCCCCCTAACTATGGCTACACCTTC.

This clone was counted only a few times. The chain uses TRBV10-2 and TRBJ2-3; D remains ambiguous. The CDR3 is made up of 16 amino acids. The germline gives CDR1 WSHSY, CDR2 SAAADI. V was clipped by 0 bases and J by 5 bases, with 15 bases between them. The CDR3 loop reads CASSESPGDPGDTQYF. For the CDR3, the DNA is TGCGCCAGCAGTGAGTCGCCAGGAGATCCCGGAGATACGCAGTATTTT.

This chain links TRBV27 with TRBJ2-3; no reliable D call. The V and J ends lost 6 bases and 0 bases respectively, with 16 bases between them. The CDR3 is made up of 16 amino acids. The germline V gene encodes CDR1 MNHEY and CDR2 SMNVEV (reference sequence). Here the CDR3 reads CASRLRIGVSTDTQYF. DNA for the CDR3: TGTGCCAGCAGATTAAGGATAGGTGTAAGCACAGATACGCAGTATTTT.

This sequence joins TRBV4-1 and TRBJ1-4; no reliable D call. Germline CDR1 is MGHRA and CDR2 is YSYEKL. The V end lost 1 base, the J end lost 5 bases, and 11 bases lay between the germline ends. This CDR3 has 15 residues. CDR3 sequence reads: CASSQVHTENEKLFF. CDR3 DNA: TGCGCCAGCAGCCAAGTTCACACTGAGAATGAAAAACTGTTTTTT.

This chain joins TRBV11-2 and TRBJ1-2; possibly TRBD1 for D (6 bases). This CDR3 contains 16 residues. The germline V and J ends were trimmed by 7 bases and 2 bases, with 20 bases remaining between them. The germline gives CDR1 SGHAT, CDR2 FQNNGV. The DNA for the CDR3 is TGTGCCAGCACCCCTCGGGGAGGGGGTGGGAACTATGGCTACACCTTC. It is translated as CASTPRGGGGNYGYTF.

The chain recombines TRBV29-1 with TRBJ1-1; D call uncertain. The CDR3 extends over 11 amino acids. Germline V CDR1 and CDR2: SQVTM, ANQGSEA. The V end was cut by 5 bases, the J end by 4 bases, with 8 bases between. The CDR3 here is CSVPGATEAFF. The CDR3, as DNA: TGCAGCGTTCCAGGAGCCACTGAAGCTTTCTTT.

This chain connects TRBV29-1 to TRBJ2-7, with D possibly being TRBD2 (5 bases). The CDR3 is made up of 12 amino acids. Germline V gene sequence: CDR1 SQVTM, CDR2 ANQGSEA. The V gene lost 4 bases and the J gene lost 2 bases, with 9 bases spanning the gap. DNA for the CDR3: TGCAGCGTTGGGGGAGTTACCTACGAGCAGTACTTC. Amino acids: CSVGGVTYEQYF.

V usage is TRBV4-2 and J usage is TRBJ2-7; possible D gene TRBD1, 5 bases. The CDR3 has 12 residues. Between the trimmed V and J ends, which lost 0 bases and 6 bases, there was a span of 6 bases. Germline CDR1 and CDR2: LGHNA and YNFKEQ. For the CDR3, the DNA is TGTGCCAGCAGCCAAGATAGGGGCGAGCAGTACTTC. This codes for CASSQDRGEQYF.

This clone was seen just once. The chain links TRBV4-1 to TRBJ2-1; 7 nucleotides agree with TRBD2. J was trimmed by 4 bases and V by 2 bases; bases with no gene match: 11. The CDR3 contains 17 residues. Germline CDR1 reads MGHRA; CDR2 reads YSYEKL. The CDR3 nucleotides are TGCGCCAGCAGCCAAACATCTCCTAGCGGCTTTTACAATGAGCAGTTCTTC. Its protein product is CASSQTSPSGFYNEQFF.

This rearrangement joins TRBV7-9 to TRBJ1-3, with a possible D match to TRBD1 (5 bases). The CDR3 loop spans 15 amino acids. Germline values: CDR1 SEHNR, CDR2 FQNEAQ (reference sequence). The germline V and J ends were trimmed by 0 bases and 3 bases, with 9 bases remaining between them. CDR3 sequence (DNA): TGTGCCAGCAGCTTAGCAGGGGAACATGGAAACACCATATATTTT. It yields the protein CASSLAGEHGNTIYF. Supplemented by reference TRBV7-9 and TRBJ1-3, the full variable domain reads DTGVSQNPRHKITKRGQNVTFRCDPISEHNRLYWYRQTLGQGPEFLTYFQNEAQLEKSRLLSDRFSAERPKGSFSTLEIQRTEQGDSAMYLCASSLAGEHGNTIYFGEGSWLTVV.

In nucleotides, the CDR3 is TGTGCCAGCAACGGGGACGGGGCTGAAGCTTTCTTT. It codes for CASNGDGAEAFF. The rearrangement joins TRBV6-1 to TRBJ1-1, with TRBD1 as a possible D gene (5 bases). The germline CDR1 and CDR2 sequences are MNHNS and SASEGT. The length of the CDR3 is 12 residues. Trimming stripped 7 bases from V and 6 bases from J, with 12 bases between.

The rearrangement joins TRBV9 to TRBJ2-3; the D is unclear. V dropped 2 bases and J dropped 4 bases, with 5 bases sitting between them. This CDR3 region has 12 residues. CDR1 is SGDLS, CDR2 YYNGEE, per germline. The CDR3 coding sequence is TGTGCCAGCAGCGTTTCGTCAGATACGCAGTATTTT. It is translated as CASSVSSDTQYF.

The V gene is TRBV7-3, the J gene TRBJ2-7; TRBD1 is a possible D gene (5 bases). V was clipped by 1 base and J by 6 bases, with 13 bases between them. Germline V gives CDR1 SGHTA, CDR2 FQGTGA. The CDR3 has 14 residues. The CDR3 is CASSLSSGPSEQYF. CDR3 sequence (DNA): TGTGCCAGCAGCTTAAGCTCAGGGCCTTCCGAGCAGTACTTC.

Regarding this clone: The junction differs from germline at one of its ends, possibly a read error. This chain uses TRBV28 with TRBJ1-2; D is possibly TRBD1 (6 bases). Germline V gives CDR1 MDHEN, CDR2 SYDVKM. This CDR3 region has 11 residues. The CDR3 loop reads CATSLGGEYTF. CDR3 bases: TGTGCCACCAGTTTAGGGGGGGAATACACCTTC.

The chain couples TRBV6-5 to TRBJ2-3; D may be TRBD2 (5 bases). The V gene's germline CDR1 is MNHEY and CDR2 SVGAGI. V shed 2 bases and J shed 2 bases, with 14 bases lying between them. There are 16 residues in the CDR3. As DNA, the CDR3 is TGTGCCAGCAGTTACCCCCTAGGCGGGCCCACAGATACGCAGTATTTT. It translates to CASSYPLGGPTDTQYF.

The chain links TRBV6-1 to TRBJ1-1, with a weak D call TRBD1 (6 bases). The CDR3 spans 13 residues. In germline, CDR1 is MNHNS, CDR2 SASEGT. Trimming cost V 8 bases and J 5 bases, with 15 bases left between them. DNA for the CDR3: TGTGCCAGCGGAGGAGGGGGGGGAACTGAAGCTTTCTTT. This gives the protein CASGGGGGTEAFF.

The chain is built from TRBV11-2 and TRBJ2-7, with D uncertain. CDR1 is SGHAT and CDR2 is FQNNGV in the germline V gene. The length of the CDR3 is 12 residues. The V and J ends lost 8 bases and 6 bases respectively, with 14 bases between them. The chain's CDR3 is CASPNRLGEQYF. As DNA, the CDR3 is TGTGCCAGCCCGAACAGATTAGGCGAGCAGTACTTC.

The rearrangement uses TRBV6-5 and TRBJ2-5; D may correspond to TRBD1 or TRBD2 (6 bases each). The germline V gene encodes CDR1 MNHEY and CDR2 SVGAGI. The CDR3 is 13 amino acids. Trimming took off 6 bases at V and 5 bases at J, with 13 bases between the two ends. The CDR3 here is CASSVTGRETQYF. CDR3 nucleotides: TGTGCCAGCAGCGTAACAGGGAGGGAGACCCAGTACTTC.

The chain carries TRBV9 and TRBJ2-7; 9 bases are shared with TRBD2. The J segment lost 2 bases and the V segment lost 0 bases, leaving 3 bases of the junction unmatched. Germline V gene data show CDR1 as SGDLS and CDR2 as YYNGEE. The CDR3 sequence is 15 residues long. The CDR3, as DNA: TGTGCCAGCAGCGTAGGCGCGGGAGGGGCCTACGAGCAGTACTTC. This gives the protein CASSVGAGGAYEQYF. Full variable domain (rest looked up from reference TRBV9 and TRBJ2-7): DSGVTQTPKHLITATGQRVTLRCSPRSGDLSVYWYQQSLDQGLQFLIQYYNGEERAKGNILERFSAQQFPDLHSELNLSSLELGDSALYFCASSVGAGGAYEQYFGPGTRLTVT.

V is TRBV28 and J is TRBJ2-7; D is tentatively TRBD1 or TRBD2 (6 bases each). CDR3 length: 17 amino acids. Germline V gene lookup returns CDR1 MDHEN and CDR2 SYDVKM. The V end lost 11 bases, the J end lost 7 bases, and 33 bases lay between the germline ends. CDR3 loop: CACDKGIQGGTPGEQYF. The CDR3 coding sequence is TGTGCCTGCGACAAGGGAATACAGGGCGGGACCCCGGGAGAGCAGTACTTC.

This CDR3 reads CASSPGGAEKLFF. CDR3 bases: TGTGCCAGCTCGCCAGGGGGCGCGGAAAAACTGTTTTTT. The chain joins TRBV7-8 to TRBJ1-4; 8 nucleotides align to TRBD1. The V and J ends lost 8 bases and 8 bases, in that order; junction bases with no gene match: 7. Germline CDR1 is SGHVS and CDR2 is FQNEAQ. The length of the CDR3 is 13 residues. The complete variable domain, with remaining parts taken from reference TRBV7-8 and TRBJ1-4, reads GAGVSQSPRYKVAKRGQDVALRCDPISGHVSLFWYQQALGQGPEFLTYFQNEAQLDKSGLPSDRFFAERPEGSVSTLKIQRTQQEDSAVYLCASSPGGAEKLFFGSGTQLSVL.

This chain uses TRBV4-2 with TRBJ1-2, with TRBD1 matching over 7 bases. CDR1 and CDR2 from the germline V gene are LGHNA and YNFKEQ. The CDR3 loop spans 16 amino acids. With V trimmed by 0 bases and J by 0 bases, 4 bases remained unmatched. CDR3 region: CASSQDPGQTNYGYTF. The CDR3 DNA reads as TGTGCCAGCAGCCAAGATCCGGGACAGACTAACTATGGCTACACCTTC.